This T cell receptor beta chain was documented in a study of shared clonotypes between healthy human individuals. Study background: A few men and a couple of women, aged 18 to 49, were donors. Three plates each covered CD4 naive and memory; CD8 naive two, CD8 memory one. General study points: Among the subsets, naive ones generally showed larger estimated richness than memory ones.

In germline, CDR1 is LNHNV, CDR2 YYDKDF (reference sequence). The length of the CDR3 is 17 residues. With V trimmed by 3 bases and J by 2 bases, 12 bases remained unmatched. TCRdb keeps only in-frame clones here, not all; method: immunoSEQ multiplex PCR. The sample gives about 690,000 clones, about 90% of which show up once; 30% to 40% is in the top ten. As for this clone: Its cognate antigen is unknown.

The clonotype originates from a man between 18 and 35 years old in good health. Some clones in this sample may be carry-over from other donors' samples. This chain uses TRBV15 with TRBJ2-5; TRBD2 matches at 7 bases. Sequencing was carried out using memory CD8+ T cells from PBMCs. As to subset: CD45RO+ cells pooled with CCR7-negative TemRA cells. CDR3 nucleotide sequence: TGTGCCACCAGCAGGACCGGGACGGAGGGACTACAAGAGACCCAGTACTTC. It codes for CATSRTGTEGLQETQYF.